The rows below give T cell receptor beta chains drawn from one sample of a study of CD8 T cells in ankylosing spondylitis. TCRdb reprocessed the 5' RACE reads via MiXCR and lists one record per CDR3 protein. This sample has about 440,000 distinct CDR3 sequences, with about a sixth found just once. The sample comprised blood, either unsorted or a sorted T cell fraction (not recorded which). The receptors come from a male donor with ankylosing spondylitis. CDR3s include the opening cysteine and the closing phenylalanine or tryptophan. D genes are given only for firm matches. The size of a clone is reported for some rows only, either as once, few or many, or as a class for expanded clones.

v_gene	j_gene	d_gene	abundance	CDR3nt	CDR3aa
TRBV5-1	TRBJ1-1	.	.	TGCGCCAGCAGCTTGTCCCCGATCAACACTGAAGCTTTCTTT	CASSLSPINTEAFF
TRBV15	TRBJ1-5	.	.	TGTGCCACCAGCAGAGGGGGAATAGGAGGGAGTAGCAATCAGCCCCAGCATTTT	CATSRGGIGGSSNQPQHF
TRBV6-2/TRBV6-3	TRBJ1-1	.	.	TGTGCCAGCTCCAAAATACGGGGCCAGAACACTGAAGCTTTCTTT	CASSKIRGQNTEAFF
TRBV12-3/TRBV12-4	TRBJ2-2	.	few	TGTGCCAGCCCCTCCCTGGCGAACACCGGGGAGCTGTTTTTT	CASPSLANTGELFF
TRBV6-1	TRBJ2-2	.	.	TGTGCCAGCAGAACCCCCGGGGTGGGGGCGAACACCGGGGAGCTGTTTTTT	CASRTPGVGANTGELFF
TRBV20-1	TRBJ1-3	.	few	TGCAGTGCGCCCCAGGGTCCCTCTGGAAACACCATATATTTT	CSAPQGPSGNTIYF
TRBV6-2/TRBV6-3	TRBJ2-3	TRBD2	.	TGTGCCAGCAGTTACGAGGGAGGGCCGTATGATACGCAGTATTTT	CASSYEGGPYDTQYF
TRBV20-1	TRBJ2-3	TRBD2	few	TGCAGTGCCCCCACACCCGGGAGGGCGGATACGCAGTATTTT	CSAPTPGRADTQYF
TRBV9	TRBJ2-1	TRBD2	few	TGTGCCAGCAAGCCGGGACTAGCGGTCGGTGAGCAGTTCTTC	CASKPGLAVGEQFF
TRBV9	TRBJ2-7	.	few	TGTGCCAGCAGCCCCCCGCCCGGGGTGGGGGACGAGCAGTACTTC	CASSPPPGVGDEQYF
TRBV10-3	TRBJ1-2	.	.	TGTGCCATCAGTGACACAACAGGAGGTCTTGGGGGCTACACCTTC	CAISDTTGGLGGYTF
TRBV9	TRBJ2-3	.	once	TGTGCCAGCAGCATCCCCCAAGGGGCGCAGTATTTT	CASSIPQGAQYF
TRBV7-8	TRBJ2-3	.	few	TGTGCCAGCAGCTTAGCGCTTTCAGCTAGCGGACAGCCAGATACGCAGTATTTT	CASSLALSASGQPDTQYF
TRBV5-1	TRBJ2-1	.	few	TGCGCCAGCAGTGACGTTAGCAGGGACTACAATGAGCAGTTCTTC	CASSDVSRDYNEQFF
TRBV27	TRBJ1-5	.	.	TGTGCCAGCAGGATGGTGGGGGTCGGCAATCAGCCCCAGCATTTT	CASRMVGVGNQPQHF
TRBV3-1	TRBJ2-3	TRBD2	few	TGTGCCAGCAGCCAAGTTTTAGCGGGGGGCACAGATACGCAGTATTTT	CASSQVLAGGTDTQYF
TRBV28	TRBJ2-1	.	.	TGTGCCAGCAGACTATACTCCTACAATGAGCAGTTCTTC	CASRLYSYNEQFF